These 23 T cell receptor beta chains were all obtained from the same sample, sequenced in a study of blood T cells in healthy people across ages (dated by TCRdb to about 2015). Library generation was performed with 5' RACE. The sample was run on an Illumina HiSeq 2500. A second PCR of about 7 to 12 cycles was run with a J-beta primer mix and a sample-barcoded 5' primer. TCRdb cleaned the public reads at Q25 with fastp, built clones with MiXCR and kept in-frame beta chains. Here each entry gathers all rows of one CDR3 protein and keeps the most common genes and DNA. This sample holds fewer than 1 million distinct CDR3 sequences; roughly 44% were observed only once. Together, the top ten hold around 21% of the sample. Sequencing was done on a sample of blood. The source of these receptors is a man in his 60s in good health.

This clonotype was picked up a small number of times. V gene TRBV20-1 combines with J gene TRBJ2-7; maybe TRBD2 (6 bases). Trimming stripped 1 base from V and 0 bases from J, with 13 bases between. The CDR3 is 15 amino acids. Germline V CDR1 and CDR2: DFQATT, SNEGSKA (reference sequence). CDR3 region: CSARGSSVSSYEQYF. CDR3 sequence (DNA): TGCAGTGCTAGAGGGTCTAGCGTTAGCTCCTACGAGCAGTACTTC.

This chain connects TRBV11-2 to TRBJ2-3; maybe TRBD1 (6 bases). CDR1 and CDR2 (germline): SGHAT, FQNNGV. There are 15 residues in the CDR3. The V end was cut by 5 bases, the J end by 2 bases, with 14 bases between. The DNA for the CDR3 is TGTGCCAGCAGCCCCCGACAGGCCTTCACAGATACGCAGTATTTT. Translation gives CASSPRQAFTDTQYF.

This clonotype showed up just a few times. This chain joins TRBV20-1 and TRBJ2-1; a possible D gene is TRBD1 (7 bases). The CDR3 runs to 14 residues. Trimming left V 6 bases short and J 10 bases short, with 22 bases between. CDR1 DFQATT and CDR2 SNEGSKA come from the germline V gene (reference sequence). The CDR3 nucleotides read TGCAGTGCCGCGGGACAGTCGTCGAGTAAGGAGCAGTTCTTC. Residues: CSAAGQSSSKEQFF.

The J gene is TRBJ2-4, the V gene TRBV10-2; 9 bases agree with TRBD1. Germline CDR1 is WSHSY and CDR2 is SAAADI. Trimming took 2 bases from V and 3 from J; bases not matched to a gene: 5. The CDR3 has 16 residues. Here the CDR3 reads CASSEGDRASKNIQYF. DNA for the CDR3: TGCGCCAGCAGTGAGGGGGACAGGGCGAGCAAAAACATTCAGTACTTC.

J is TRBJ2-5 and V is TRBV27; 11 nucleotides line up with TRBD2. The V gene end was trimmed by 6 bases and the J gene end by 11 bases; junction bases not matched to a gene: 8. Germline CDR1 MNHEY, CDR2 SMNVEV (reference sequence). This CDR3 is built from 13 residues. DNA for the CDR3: TGTGCCAGCAGACTACTAGCGGGAGTTGAGCAGTACTTC. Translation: CASRLLAGVEQYF.

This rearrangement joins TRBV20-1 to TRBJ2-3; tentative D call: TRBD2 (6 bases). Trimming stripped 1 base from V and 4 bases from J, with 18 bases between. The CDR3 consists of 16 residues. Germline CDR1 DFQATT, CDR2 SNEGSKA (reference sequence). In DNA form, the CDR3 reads TGCAGTGCTAGAGCTTATCGGGACTCCGGGGCAGATACGCAGTATTTT. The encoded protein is CSARAYRDSGADTQYF.

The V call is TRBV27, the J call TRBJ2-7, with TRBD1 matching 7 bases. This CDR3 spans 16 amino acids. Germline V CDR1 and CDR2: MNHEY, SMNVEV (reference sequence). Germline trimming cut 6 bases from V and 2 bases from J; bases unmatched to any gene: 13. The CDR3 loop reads CASSPRQGRSTYEQYF. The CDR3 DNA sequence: TGTGCCAGCAGCCCCCGACAGGGTCGAAGTACCTACGAGCAGTACTTC.

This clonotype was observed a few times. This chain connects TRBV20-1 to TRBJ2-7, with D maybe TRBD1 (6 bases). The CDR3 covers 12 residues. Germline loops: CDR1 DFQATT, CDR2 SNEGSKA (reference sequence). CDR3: CNGKQGSYEQYF. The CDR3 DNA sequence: TGCAACGGAAAACAGGGAAGCTACGAGCAGTACTTC.

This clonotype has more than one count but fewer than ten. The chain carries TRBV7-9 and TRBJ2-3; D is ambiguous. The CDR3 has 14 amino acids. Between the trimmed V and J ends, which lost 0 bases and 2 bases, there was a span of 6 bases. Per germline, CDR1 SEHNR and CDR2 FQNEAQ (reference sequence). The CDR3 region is CASSLADSTDTQYF. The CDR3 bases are TGTGCCAGCAGCTTAGCAGACTCCACAGATACGCAGTATTTT.

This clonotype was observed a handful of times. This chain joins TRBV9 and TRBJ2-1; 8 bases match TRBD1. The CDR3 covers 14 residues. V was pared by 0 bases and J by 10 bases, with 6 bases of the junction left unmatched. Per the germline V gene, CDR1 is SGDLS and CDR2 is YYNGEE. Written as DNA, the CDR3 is TGTGCCAGCAGCGTAGGCAGGGGGCTATTGGAGCAGTTCTTC. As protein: CASSVGRGLLEQFF.

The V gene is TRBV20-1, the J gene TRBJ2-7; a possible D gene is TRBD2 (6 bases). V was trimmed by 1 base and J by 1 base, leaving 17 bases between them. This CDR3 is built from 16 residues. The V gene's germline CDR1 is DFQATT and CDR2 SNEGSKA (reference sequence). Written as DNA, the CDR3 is TGCAGTGCTAGAGGGTTGGAGGGTCGGGAATCCTACGAGCAGTACTTC. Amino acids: CSARGLEGRESYEQYF.

CDR3 bases: TGTGCCAGCAGCCGATCGGGACAGGGCTACAATGAGCAGTACTTC. This sequence encodes CASSRSGQGYNEQYF. V usage is TRBV7-2 and J usage is TRBJ2-1; 9 bases align to TRBD1. The J call is in doubt because the DNA end fits TRBJ2-7 better. Looked up from germline, CDR1 is SGHTA and CDR2 is FQGNSA. This CDR3 spans 15 amino acids.

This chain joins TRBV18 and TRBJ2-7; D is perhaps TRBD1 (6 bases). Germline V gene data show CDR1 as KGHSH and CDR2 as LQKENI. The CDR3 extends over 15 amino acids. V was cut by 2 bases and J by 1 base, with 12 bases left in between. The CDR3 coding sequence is TGTGCCAGCTCACCAGACCAGGGGCTATCCTACGAGCAGTACTTC. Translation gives CASSPDQGLSYEQYF.

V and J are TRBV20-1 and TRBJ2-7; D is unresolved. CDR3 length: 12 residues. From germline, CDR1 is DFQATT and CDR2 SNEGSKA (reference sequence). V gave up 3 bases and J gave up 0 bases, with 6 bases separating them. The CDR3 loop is CSASRSSYEQYF. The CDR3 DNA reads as TGCAGTGCTAGCCGCAGCTCCTACGAGCAGTACTTC.

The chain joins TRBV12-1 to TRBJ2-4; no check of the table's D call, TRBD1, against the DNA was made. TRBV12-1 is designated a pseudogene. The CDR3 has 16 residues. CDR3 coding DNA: TGTGCCAGCAGCTTTCGTCGGGTTCAGGGGGGGAACATTCAGTACTTC. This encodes CASSFRRVQGGNIQYF.

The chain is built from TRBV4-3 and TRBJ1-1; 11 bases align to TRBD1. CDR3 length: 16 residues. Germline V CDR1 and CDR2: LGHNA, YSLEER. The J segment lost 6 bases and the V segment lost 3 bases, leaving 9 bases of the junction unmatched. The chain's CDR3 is CASSQNGQGAIAEAFF. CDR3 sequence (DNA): TGCGCCAGCAGCCAGAACGGACAGGGGGCTATCGCTGAAGCTTTCTTT.

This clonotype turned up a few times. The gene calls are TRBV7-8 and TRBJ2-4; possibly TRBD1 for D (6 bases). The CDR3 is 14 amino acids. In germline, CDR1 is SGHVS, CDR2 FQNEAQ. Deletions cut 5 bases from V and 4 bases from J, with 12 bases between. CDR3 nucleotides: TGTGCCAGCAGCCAGGGGCTGGGGAAAAACATTCAGTACTTC. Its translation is CASSQGLGKNIQYF.

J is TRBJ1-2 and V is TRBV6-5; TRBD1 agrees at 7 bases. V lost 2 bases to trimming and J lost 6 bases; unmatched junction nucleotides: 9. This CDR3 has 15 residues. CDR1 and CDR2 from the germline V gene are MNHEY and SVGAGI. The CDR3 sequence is CASSYADREADGYTF. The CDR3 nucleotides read TGTGCCAGCAGTTACGCCGACAGGGAGGCTGATGGCTACACCTTC.

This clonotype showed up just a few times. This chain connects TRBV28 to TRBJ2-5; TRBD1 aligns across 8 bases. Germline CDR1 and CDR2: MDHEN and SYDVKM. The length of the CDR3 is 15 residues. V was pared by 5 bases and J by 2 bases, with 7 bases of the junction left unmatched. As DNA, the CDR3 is TGTGCCAGCAGTCTCCGGGACAGGCTGCAAGAGACCCAGTACTTC. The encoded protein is CASSLRDRLQETQYF.

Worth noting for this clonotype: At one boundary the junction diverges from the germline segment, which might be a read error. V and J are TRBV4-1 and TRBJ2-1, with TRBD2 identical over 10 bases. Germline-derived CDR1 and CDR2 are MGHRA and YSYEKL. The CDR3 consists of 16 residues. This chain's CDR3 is CVSSLAGAKNRNEQFF. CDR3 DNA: TGCGTCAGCAGTCTAGCGGGGGCCAAAAACCGAAATGAGCAGTTCTTC.

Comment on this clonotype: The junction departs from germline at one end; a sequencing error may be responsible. CDR3 loop: CSARSQGNYGQYF. CDR3 DNA sequence: TGCAGTGCTAGATCACAGGGTAACTACGGGCAGTACTTC. The J gene is TRBJ2-7, the V gene TRBV20-1, with a tentative D call TRBD1 (6 bases). This CDR3 contains 13 residues. Germline lookup yields CDR1 DFQATT and CDR2 SNEGSKA (reference sequence).

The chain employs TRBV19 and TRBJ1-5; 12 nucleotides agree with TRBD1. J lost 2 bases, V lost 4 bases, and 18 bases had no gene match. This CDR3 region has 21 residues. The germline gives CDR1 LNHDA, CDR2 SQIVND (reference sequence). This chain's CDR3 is CASSTSWGQGAIWVGNQPQHF. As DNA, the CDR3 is TGTGCCAGTAGTACCAGCTGGGGACAGGGGGCGATTTGGGTTGGCAATCAGCCCCAGCATTTT.

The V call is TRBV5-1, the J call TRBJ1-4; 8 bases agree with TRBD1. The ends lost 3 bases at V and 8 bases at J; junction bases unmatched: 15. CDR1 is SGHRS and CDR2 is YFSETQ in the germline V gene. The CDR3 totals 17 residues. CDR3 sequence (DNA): TGCGCCAGCAGCTCGGATCCTAGACAGGGGACAGGAGAAAAACTGTTTTTT. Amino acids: CASSSDPRQGTGEKLFF.